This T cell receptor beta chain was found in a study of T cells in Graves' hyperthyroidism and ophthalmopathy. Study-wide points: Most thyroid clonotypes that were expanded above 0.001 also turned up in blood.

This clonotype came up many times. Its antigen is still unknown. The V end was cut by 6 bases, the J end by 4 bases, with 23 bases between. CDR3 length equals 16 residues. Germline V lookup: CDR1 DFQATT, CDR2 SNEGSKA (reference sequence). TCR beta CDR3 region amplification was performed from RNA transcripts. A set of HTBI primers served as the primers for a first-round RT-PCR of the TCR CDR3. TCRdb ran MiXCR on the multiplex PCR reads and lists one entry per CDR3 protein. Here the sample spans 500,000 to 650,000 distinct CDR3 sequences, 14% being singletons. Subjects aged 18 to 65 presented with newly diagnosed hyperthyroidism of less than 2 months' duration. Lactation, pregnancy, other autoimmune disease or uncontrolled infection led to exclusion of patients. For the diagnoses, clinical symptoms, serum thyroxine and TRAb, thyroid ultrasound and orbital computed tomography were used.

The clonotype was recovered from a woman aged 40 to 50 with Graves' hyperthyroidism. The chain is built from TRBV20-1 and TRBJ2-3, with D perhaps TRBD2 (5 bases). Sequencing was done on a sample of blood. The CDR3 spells CSAGATLRGSPDTQYF. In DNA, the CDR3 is TGCAGTGCGGGAGCAACACTCAGAGGATCTCCAGATACGCAGTATTTT.